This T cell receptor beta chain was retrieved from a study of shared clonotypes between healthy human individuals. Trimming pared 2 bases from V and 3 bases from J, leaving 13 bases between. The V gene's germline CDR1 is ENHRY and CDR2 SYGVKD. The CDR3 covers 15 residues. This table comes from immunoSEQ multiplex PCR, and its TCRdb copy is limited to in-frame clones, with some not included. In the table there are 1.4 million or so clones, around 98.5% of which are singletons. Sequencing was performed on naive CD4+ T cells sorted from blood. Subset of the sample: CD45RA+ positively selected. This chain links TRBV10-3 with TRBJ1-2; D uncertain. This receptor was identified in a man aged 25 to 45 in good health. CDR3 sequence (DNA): TGTGCCATCAGTGAGGCGAGAATAGGAGACTATGGCTACACCTTC. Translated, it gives CAISEARIGDYGYTF.